This entry concerns a single T cell receptor beta chain. Its antigen is unidentified. The CDR3 contains 17 residues. From germline, CDR1 is SGHVS and CDR2 FNYEAQ. The V gene end was trimmed by 5 bases and the J gene end by 2 bases; junction bases not matched to a gene: 12. The data were taken from a study of cytomegalovirus exposure and HLA in healthy donors. PCR amplification relied on 60 Vbeta primers (plus 13 Jbeta primers). This table comes from immunoSEQ multiplex PCR, and its TCRdb copy is limited to in-frame clones, with some not included. The repertoire holds about 140,000 clones, approximately 82% seen once, with approximately 1.5% in the top ten. Points from the study as a whole: In a later analysis, a missense DCLRE1C variant was linked to TCR beta V- and J-gene trimming. In vitro checks showed that three CMV-associated chains really do target CMV antigens.

The sequenced material came from PBMCs. The receptor was derived from a man aged 30 to 39 in good health and CMV-seropositive. The genes are TRBV7-6 and TRBJ2-3, with TRBD2 identical over 8 bases. The DNA for the CDR3 is TGTGCCAGCAGCCCGGGGACGCGCGGGGGGCTCACAGATACGCAGTATTTT. Translating gives CASSPGTRGGLTDTQYF.